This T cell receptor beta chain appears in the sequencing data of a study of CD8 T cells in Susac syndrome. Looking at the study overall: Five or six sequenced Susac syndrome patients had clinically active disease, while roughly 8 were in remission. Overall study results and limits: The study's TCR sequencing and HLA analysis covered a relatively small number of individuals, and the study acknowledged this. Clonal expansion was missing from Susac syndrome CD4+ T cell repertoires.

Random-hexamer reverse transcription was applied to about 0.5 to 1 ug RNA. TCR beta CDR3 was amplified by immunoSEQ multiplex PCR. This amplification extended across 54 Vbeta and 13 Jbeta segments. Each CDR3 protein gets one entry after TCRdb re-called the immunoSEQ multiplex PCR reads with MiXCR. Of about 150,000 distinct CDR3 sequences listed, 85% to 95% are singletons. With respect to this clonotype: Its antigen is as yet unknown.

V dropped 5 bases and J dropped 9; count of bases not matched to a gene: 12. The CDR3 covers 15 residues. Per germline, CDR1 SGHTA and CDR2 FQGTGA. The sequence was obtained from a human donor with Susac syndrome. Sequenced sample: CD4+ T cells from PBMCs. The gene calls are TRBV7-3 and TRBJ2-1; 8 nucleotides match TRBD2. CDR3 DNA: TGTGCCAGCAGCCCTCCGGGGGGGCCTGGTTCTGAGCAGTTCTTC. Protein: CASSPPGGPGSEQFF.